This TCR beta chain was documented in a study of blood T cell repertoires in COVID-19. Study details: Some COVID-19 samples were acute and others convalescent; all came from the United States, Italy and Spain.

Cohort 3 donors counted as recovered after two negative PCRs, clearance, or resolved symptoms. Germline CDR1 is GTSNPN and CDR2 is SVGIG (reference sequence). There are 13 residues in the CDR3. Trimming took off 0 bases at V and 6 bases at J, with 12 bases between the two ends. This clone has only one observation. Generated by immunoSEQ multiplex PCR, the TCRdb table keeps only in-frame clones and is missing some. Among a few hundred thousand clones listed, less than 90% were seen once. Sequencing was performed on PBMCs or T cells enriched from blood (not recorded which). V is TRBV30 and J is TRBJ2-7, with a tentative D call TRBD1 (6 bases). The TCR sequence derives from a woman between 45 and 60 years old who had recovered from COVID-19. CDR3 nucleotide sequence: TGTGCCTGGAGTGTCCAGTTAGGGGGCGAGCAGTACTTC. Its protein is CAWSVQLGGEQYF.